The T cell receptor beta chain described here comes from a study of blood T cells in healthy people across ages. In each sample, at least 6 million PBMCs were isolated. Next came a second PCR, run for about 7 to 11 cycles, which used a sample-barcoded 5' primer along with a J-beta primer mix. From the 5' RACE reads, TCRdb called clonotypes with MiXCR, one entry per CDR3 protein. Of roughly 1.6 million distinct CDR3 sequences listed, about 32% were seen once; the top ten hold roughly 10%. This CDR3 comprises 15 residues. V trimming: 0 bases; J trimming: 6 bases; junction bases outside the gene matches: 5. The germline V gene encodes CDR1 SGHRS and CDR2 YFSETQ.

Sequenced material: blood. The receptor's source is a woman in her twenties or thirties in good health. The rearrangement joins TRBV5-1 to TRBJ1-5; 8 bases map to TRBD1. Here the CDR3 reads CASSLDRGTGQPQHF. The DNA for the CDR3 is TGCGCCAGCAGCTTGGACAGGGGGACTGGTCAGCCCCAGCATTTT.